This TCR beta chain stems from a study of cytomegalovirus exposure and HLA in healthy donors. Study outcomes and limitations: It was taken for granted in presence/absence analyses that sequencing depth across donors was roughly uniform. Judged likely to be a sequencing artifact was a cluster of highly shared sequence variants. The study listed roughly 160 cytomegalovirus-associated TCR beta chains.

Healthy bone marrow donors formed the donor group. PCR involved 60 Vbeta and 13 Jbeta primers. Using immunoSEQ multiplex PCR, the repertoire was profiled, and TCRdb retains in-frame clones only, with some absent. The sample records roughly 150,000 clones, around 79% being singletons. Deletions cut 4 bases from V and 4 bases from J, with 11 bases between. Per the germline V gene, CDR1 is LNHDA and CDR2 is SQIVND (reference sequence). This CDR3 has 14 residues. This clone was observed a single time. Its antigen is unknown. This receptor was taken from a man aged 25-45 years in good health and CMV-seropositive. The J gene is TRBJ1-3, the V gene TRBV19; perhaps TRBD1 as D (6 bases). Input material: PBMCs. The CDR3 here is CASSSTGTGNTIYF. The CDR3 DNA reads as TGTGCCAGTAGTAGTACCGGGACAGGAAACACCATATATTTT.